This T cell receptor (beta chain) was retrieved from a study of OX40 agonist ivuxolimab in advanced cancers. The assay was immunoSEQ multiplex PCR, and TCRdb's table has in-frame clones only and misses some. The sample consists of under 15,000 clones, under 85% of them appearing once. The sequence derives from an adult with an advanced solid tumor such as melanoma, head and neck, liver or kidney cancer. The specimen comprised CD4+ or CD8+ T cells sorted from blood, sampled in a trial of the OX40 agonist ivuxolimab.

CDR3 DNA sequence: TGTGCCAGCAGAAATGGGACAGCCCCTTCCTACGAGCAGTACTTC. This codes for CASRNGTAPSYEQYF. The J gene is TRBJ2-7, the V gene TRBV7-9, with 7 nucleotides matching TRBD1. The germline V gene has CDR1 SEHNR and CDR2 FQNEAQ (reference sequence). The trim removed 6 bases at V and 1 base at J, leaving 9 bases unmatched. The CDR3 has 15 amino acids.